One sample yielded the 15 T cell receptor beta chains listed below, sequenced in a study of T cells in Graves' hyperthyroidism and ophthalmopathy. What was amplified from RNA transcripts were TCR beta CDR3 regions. An initial round of RT-PCR targeting the TCR CDR3 relied on the HTBI primer set. Using its own MiXCR run on the multiplex PCR reads, TCRdb lists one record per CDR3 protein. The data hold 660,000 or so distinct CDR3 sequences, with more than 20% observed a single time. The sequencing input was blood. These receptors were taken from a man aged 30-40 years with Graves' ophthalmopathy.

The table lists this clonotype with a few counts. CDR3 bases: TGTGCCAGTAGTTCAAAAGGAGGCGGGACGAACACCGGGGAGCTGTTTTTT. This encodes CASSSKGGGTNTGELFF. The rearrangement uses TRBV19 and TRBJ2-2; maybe TRBD2 (6 bases). The CDR3 covers 17 residues. CDR1 LNHDA and CDR2 SQIVND come from the germline V gene (reference sequence). V dropped 5 bases and J dropped 0 bases, with 16 bases sitting between them.

The V call is TRBV6-2 or TRBV6-3, the J call TRBJ2-7, with D uncertain. Germline V gives CDR1 MNHEY, CDR2 SVGEGT. The V end lost 6 bases, the J end lost 3 bases, and 9 bases lay between the germline ends. The CDR3 is 12 amino acids. Here the CDR3 DNA reads TGTGCCAGCAGAGAGGACCTCTACGAGCAGTACTTC. Protein sequence: CASREDLYEQYF.

In its sample, this clonotype was seen a few times. This chain uses TRBV4-1 with TRBJ2-7; 12 nucleotides match TRBD2. Unmatched junction bases numbered 4, after V lost 3 bases and J lost 4 bases. CDR3 length: 15 amino acids. Germline values: CDR1 MGHRA, CDR2 YSYEKL. CDR3 sequence: CASSQAGTSGYEQYF. As DNA, the CDR3 is TGCGCCAGCAGCCAGGCCGGGACTAGCGGGTACGAGCAGTACTTC.

This clonotype has ten or more counts. This chain joins TRBV12-3 or TRBV12-4 and TRBJ1-5; D unclear. This CDR3 contains 15 residues. Trimming left V 5 bases short and J 2 bases short, with 13 bases between. CDR3 in DNA: TGTGCCAGCAGTCCCGAGATCGGCGGCAATCAGCCCCAGCATTTT. Amino acids: CASSPEIGGNQPQHF.

This chain links TRBV11-2 with TRBJ2-2; 7 positions agree with TRBD1. Germline assignment: CDR1 SGHAT and CDR2 FQNNGV. V trimming: 3 bases; J trimming: 2 bases; junction bases outside the gene matches: 9. The CDR3 has 17 amino acids. The CDR3 nucleotides read TGTGCCAGCAGCTTCCCCATAACAGGGGTCAACACCGGGGAGCTGTTTTTT. Its translation: CASSFPITGVNTGELFF.

In DNA form, the CDR3 reads TGTGCCAGCAGTTACTCTCGTCCGGAGAGAGAGCAGTTCTTC. It translates to CASSYSRPEREQFF. The chain joins TRBV6-5 to TRBJ2-1; no firm D call. The CDR3 totals 14 residues. Deletions cut 0 bases from V and 10 bases from J, with 13 bases between. The germline CDR1 and CDR2 sequences are MNHEY and SVGAGI.

This clonotype showed up many times. The chain has TRBV30 and TRBJ1-5; the match to TRBD1 covers 10 bases. CDR3 length: 18 amino acids. The J segment lost 2 bases and the V segment lost 2 bases, leaving 12 bases of the junction unmatched. Germline V gene sequence: CDR1 GTSNPN, CDR2 SVGIG (reference sequence). Here the CDR3 DNA reads TGTGCCTGGAGTTCCGGGACAGGGGATCTATTGGGCAATCAGCCCCAGCATTTT. Translation gives CAWSSGTGDLLGNQPQHF.

This clonotype was recorded a few times. The V and J genes are TRBV27 and TRBJ2-7; the D call may be TRBD1 or TRBD2 (5 bases each). Trimming shortened V by 5 bases and J by 0 bases, and 11 bases separated the two germline ends. CDR3 length equals 14 residues. CDR1 MNHEY and CDR2 SMNVEV come from the germline V gene (reference sequence). CDR3 amino acids: CASSPGRFSYEQYF. CDR3 coding DNA: TGTGCCAGCAGTCCGGGACGGTTCTCCTACGAGCAGTACTTC.

This rearrangement joins TRBV24-1 to TRBJ2-5, with a possible D match to TRBD1 (6 bases). V shed 5 bases and J shed 0 bases, with 9 bases lying between them. CDR1 is KGHDR, CDR2 SFDVKD, per germline. The CDR3 is 14 amino acids. The CDR3 protein is CATSGTAHQETQYF. CDR3 coding DNA: TGTGCCACCAGTGGGACAGCCCACCAAGAGACCCAGTACTTC.

V gene TRBV7-9 combines with J gene TRBJ1-6, with D perhaps TRBD1 (6 bases). CDR3 size: 14 residues. V lost 5 bases, J lost 13 bases, and 18 bases lay in between. Looked up from germline, CDR1 is SEHNR and CDR2 is FQNEAQ (reference sequence). Here the CDR3 DNA reads TGTGCCAGCAGCCCAGACAGGCTGGGATCGCCCCTCCACTTT. This sequence encodes CASSPDRLGSPLHF.

In its sample, this clonotype was seen many times. The CDR3 bases are TGTGCCTGGAGTTATGGGGGCGAGAGCTCCTACGAGCAGTACTTC. Its protein product is CAWSYGGESSYEQYF. The chain combines TRBV30 with TRBJ2-7, with D maybe TRBD1 (6 bases). The CDR3 loop spans 15 amino acids. V was cut by 2 bases and J by 0 bases, with 14 bases left in between. Germline CDR1 and CDR2: GTSNPN and SVGIG (reference sequence).

This clonotype was seen only a few times. The CDR3 nucleotides read TGTGCCAGCAGTTTTCTGGCAGGGCGGTACGAGCAGTACTTC. Its protein product is CASSFLAGRYEQYF. The genes are TRBV28 and TRBJ2-7, with a weak D call TRBD1 (5 bases). The germline CDR1 and CDR2 sequences are MDHEN and SYDVKM. The CDR3 has 14 amino acids. With 3 bases removed from V and 4 bases from J, the gap between germline ends came to 13 bases.

This clonotype was seen ten or more times. The CDR3 loop is CAIRRASGGETEAFF. CDR3 nucleotides: TGTGCCATCAGACGGGCCTCAGGTGGTGAAACTGAAGCTTTCTTT. V usage is TRBV10-3 and J usage is TRBJ1-1; no reliable D call. V was trimmed by 6 bases and J by 5 bases, leaving 19 bases between them. The CDR3 contains 15 residues. Looked up from germline, CDR1 is ENHRY and CDR2 is SYGVKD.

This sequence joins TRBV28 and TRBJ1-2; D not certain. Germline values: CDR1 MDHEN, CDR2 SYDVKM. CDR3 length equals 15 residues. Trimming removed 1 base at V and 4 bases at J, with 13 bases between. As DNA, the CDR3 is TGTGCCAGCAGTTTATACCCCGGGAAACGCTATGGCTACACCTTC. Translated, it gives CASSLYPGKRYGYTF.

The chain couples TRBV6-1 to TRBJ2-1, with no clear D. The germline CDR1 and CDR2 sequences are MNHNS and SASEGT. This CDR3 contains 15 residues. The V end lost 5 bases, the J end lost 4 bases, and 15 bases lay between the germline ends. The CDR3 spells CASSPRPDLYNEQFF. The CDR3 bases are TGTGCCAGCAGTCCACGTCCGGACCTTTACAATGAGCAGTTCTTC.